Listed below are T cell receptor beta chains from one sample, sequenced in a study of cytomegalovirus exposure and HLA in healthy donors. Assay: immunoSEQ multiplex PCR; the TCRdb copy retains only in-frame clones and omits some. The sample carries tens of thousands of clones, around 90% recorded once. Sequences were obtained from PBMCs. The receptors originated from a young woman in good health and CMV-seronegative. Both conserved end residues are part of each CDR3. The D gene is left open where the match is weak. Only part of the rows carry a size: once, few, many, or a class if the clone is expanded.

CDR3 DNA: TGTGCCAGCCAGACCTACAATGAGCAGTTCTTC
CDR3 protein: CASQTYNEQFF
J gene: TRBJ2-1
V gene: TRBV7-2
D gene: .
clone size: .

CDR3 DNA: TGTGCCAGCAGGTTAACCCATACAGGGTATGGCTACACCTTC
CDR3 protein: CASRLTHTGYGYTF
J gene: TRBJ1-2
V gene: TRBV6-5
D gene: .
clone size: once

CDR3 DNA: TGCAGTGAGGACAGGGTGGGTGGCTACACCTTC
CDR3 protein: CSEDRVGGYTF
J gene: TRBJ1-2
V gene: TRBV20-1
D gene: TRBD1
clone size: .

CDR3 DNA: TGTGCCAGCAGTTCCGGACAGGCCGACGAAAAACTGTTTTTT
CDR3 protein: CASSSGQADEKLFF
J gene: TRBJ1-4
V gene: TRBV28
D gene: TRBD1
clone size: .

CDR3 DNA: TGTGCCAGCAGTGACGGACAGGGGATGGATGGCTACACCTTC
CDR3 protein: CASSDGQGMDGYTF
J gene: TRBJ1-2
V gene: TRBV2
D gene: TRBD1
clone size: .

CDR3 DNA: TGTGCCAGTAGTATGGGTGGGGCGACAGATACGCAGTATTTT
CDR3 protein: CASSMGGATDTQYF
J gene: TRBJ2-3
V gene: TRBV19
D gene: .
clone size: .

CDR3 DNA: TGTGCCTGGAGACCGGGACTAGCGGGAGATACGCAGTATTTT
CDR3 protein: CAWRPGLAGDTQYF
J gene: TRBJ2-3
V gene: TRBV30
D gene: TRBD2
clone size: .

CDR3 DNA: TGTGCCAGCAGCTTGGGGTCAGGGATATACGAGCAGTACTTC
CDR3 protein: CASSLGSGIYEQYF
J gene: TRBJ2-7
V gene: TRBV5-5
D gene: .
clone size: .

CDR3 DNA: TGTGCCAGCTCACGTACAGGGGTTGGGGATCAGCCCCAGCATTTT
CDR3 protein: CASSRTGVGDQPQHF
J gene: TRBJ1-5
V gene: TRBV18
D gene: TRBD1
clone size: .

CDR3 DNA: TGTGCCAGCAGCGTGGACTTAGCGGGAGGGTTGTACGAGCAGTACTTC
CDR3 protein: CASSVDLAGGLYEQYF
J gene: TRBJ2-7
V gene: TRBV5-4
D gene: TRBD2
clone size: .

CDR3 DNA: TGTGCCATCAGTGAGGGCGGACTAGCGGGTTTAGAGCAGTTCTTC
CDR3 protein: CAISEGGLAGLEQFF
J gene: TRBJ2-1
V gene: TRBV10-3
D gene: TRBD2
clone size: .

CDR3 DNA: TGTGCCAGCAGCTCTAGCGGGGGCTACGAGCAGTACTTC
CDR3 protein: CASSSSGGYEQYF
J gene: TRBJ2-7
V gene: TRBV7-3
D gene: TRBD2
clone size: few

CDR3 DNA: TGTGCCAGCAGTTACTCGATGCGACAATACCAGCCCCAGCATTTT
CDR3 protein: CASSYSMRQYQPQHF
J gene: TRBJ1-5
V gene: TRBV6-6
D gene: .
clone size: .

CDR3 DNA: TGCGCCAGCAGCCAAAGTTTGATCGGCGGGAGGGCAGATGAGCAGTTCTTC
CDR3 protein: CASSQSLIGGRADEQFF
J gene: TRBJ2-1
V gene: TRBV4-3
D gene: TRBD2
clone size: .

CDR3 DNA: TGTGCCAGCAGCTTAGCTTCGGACAGGTACAATGAGCAGTTCTTC
CDR3 protein: CASSLASDRYNEQFF
J gene: TRBJ2-1
V gene: TRBV7-8
D gene: TRBD1
clone size: .

CDR3 DNA: TGTGCCAGCAGAATGGGACAGAATCTCTACGAGCAGTACTTC
CDR3 protein: CASRMGQNLYEQYF
J gene: TRBJ2-7
V gene: TRBV6-5
D gene: TRBD1
clone size: .